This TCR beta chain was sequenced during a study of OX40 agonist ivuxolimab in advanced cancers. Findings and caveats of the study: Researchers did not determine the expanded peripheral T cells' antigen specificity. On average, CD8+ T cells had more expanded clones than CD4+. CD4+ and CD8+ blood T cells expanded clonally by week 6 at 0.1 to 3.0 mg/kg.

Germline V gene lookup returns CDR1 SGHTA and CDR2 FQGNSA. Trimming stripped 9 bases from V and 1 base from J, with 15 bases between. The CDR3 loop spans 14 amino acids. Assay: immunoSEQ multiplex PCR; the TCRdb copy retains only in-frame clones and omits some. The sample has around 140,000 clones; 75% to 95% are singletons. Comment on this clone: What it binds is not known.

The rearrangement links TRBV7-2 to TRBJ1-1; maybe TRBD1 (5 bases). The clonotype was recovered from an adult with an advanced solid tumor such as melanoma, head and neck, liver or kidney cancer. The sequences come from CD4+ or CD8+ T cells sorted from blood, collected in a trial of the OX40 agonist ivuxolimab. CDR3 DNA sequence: TGTGCCAGTACTCGGGGGGGAGGGAACACTGAAGCTTTCTTT. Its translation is CASTRGGGNTEAFF.